Sequencing of this TCR beta chain was carried out in a study of cytomegalovirus exposure and HLA in healthy donors. As for the study in general: T cells numbering about 179 million yielded approximately 120 million unique TCR beta sequences in an earlier analysis.

The study, taken as a whole, reports: Reportedly, TCR beta sequences accurately predicted HLA-A and HLA-B alleles in most subjects. Most CMV-associated TCR beta chains appeared HLA-restricted in a later analysis.

It was with 60 Vbeta and 13 Jbeta primers that the PCR ran. In the original processing: Tens of millions of unique TCR beta chains, 10 million to 13 million of them shared, were counted by a later analysis. The assay was immunoSEQ multiplex PCR, and TCRdb's table has in-frame clones only and misses some. D and trimming were read from the DNA, whereas the V and J calls and clone size are those reported in that table. The data contain hundreds of thousands of clones, around 73% of them singletons. As concerns this clone: Its antigen is not known.

Source material: PBMCs. The TCR originated in a male donor in good health and CMV-seronegative.

CDR3 sequence reads: CASSEEGLAGGPYNEQFF. CDR3 coding DNA: TGTGCCAGCAGTGAAGAAGGGCTAGCGGGAGGCCCATACAATGAGCAGTTCTTC. The chain recombines TRBV6-1 with TRBJ2-1; TRBD2 agrees at 11 bases. J gave up 4 bases and V 1 base, and 9 bases lay outside the gene matches. CDR1 and CDR2 (germline): MNHNS, SASEGT. The CDR3 length is 18 residues.